This is a list of T cell receptor beta chains from one sample in a study of shared clonotypes between healthy human individuals. The data were produced by immunoSEQ multiplex PCR, yet TCRdb's version contains in-frame clones alone and is incomplete. The table records roughly 2,300,000 clones, 80% to 95% of them present only once. The sample comprised naive CD4+ T cells from PBMCs. All receptors come from a man between 18 and 29 years old in good health. Some clones in this sample may be carry-over from other donors' samples. CDR3s include the opening cysteine and the closing phenylalanine or tryptophan. D genes are given only for firm matches. Expanded clones get a size class; other rows say once, few or many, or leave the size out.

abundance: NA
d_gene: NA
v_gene: TRBV5-1
j_gene: TRBJ2-1
CDR3nt: TGCGCCAGCAGCTTGGTGGCCTTGAGCTCCTACAATGAGCAGTTCTTC
CDR3aa: CASSLVALSSYNEQFF

abundance: NA
d_gene: NA
v_gene: TRBV5-8
j_gene: TRBJ1-1
CDR3nt: TGTGCCAGCAGCTTTCAGGGGATTCGGCCTGAAGCTTTCTTT
CDR3aa: CASSFQGIRPEAFF

abundance: once
d_gene: NA
v_gene: TRBV4-3
j_gene: TRBJ2-5
CDR3nt: TGCGCCAGCAGCCAAGCCCAAGGGGTAGAAGAGACCCAGTACTTC
CDR3aa: CASSQAQGVEETQYF

abundance: NA
d_gene: NA
v_gene: TRBV7-2
j_gene: TRBJ2-2
CDR3nt: TGTGCCAGCAGCTACCAACAGGGCGCCGGGGAGCTGTTTTTT
CDR3aa: CASSYQQGAGELFF

abundance: NA
d_gene: TRBD2
v_gene: TRBV5-4
j_gene: TRBJ2-3
CDR3nt: TGTGCCAGCAGCTTTAGCGGGTCTAGCACAGATACGCAGTATTTT
CDR3aa: CASSFSGSSTDTQYF

abundance: NA
d_gene: TRBD2
v_gene: TRBV18
j_gene: TRBJ2-5
CDR3nt: TGTGCCAGCTCCACCTCTCGCAGGGAGGGAGAGACCCAGTACTTC
CDR3aa: CASSTSRREGETQYF

abundance: NA
d_gene: NA
v_gene: TRBV5-1
j_gene: TRBJ2-3
CDR3nt: TGCGCCAGCAGCTTGCGACAGTTCACAGATACGCAGTATTTT
CDR3aa: CASSLRQFTDTQYF

abundance: NA
d_gene: NA
v_gene: TRBV29-1
j_gene: TRBJ2-3
CDR3nt: TGCAGCGTTGCGGGGGCCGCGGATACGCAGTATTTT
CDR3aa: CSVAGAADTQYF

abundance: NA
d_gene: TRBD1
v_gene: TRBV6-1
j_gene: TRBJ2-7
CDR3nt: TGTGCCAGCAGTGAATACAGGGGGTTCTACGAGCAGTACTTC
CDR3aa: CASSEYRGFYEQYF

abundance: NA
d_gene: NA
v_gene: TRBV18
j_gene: TRBJ2-7
CDR3nt: TGTGCCAGCTCACCAATTGGGCAGGGCGGAGGTTACGAGCAGTACTTC
CDR3aa: CASSPIGQGGGYEQYF